This T cell receptor beta chain stems from a study of blood T cell repertoires in COVID-19. Study background: The cDNA or gDNA used as material had been derived from T cells, B-cell-depleted T cells, or PBMCs.

Sequenced by immunoSEQ multiplex PCR; TCRdb stores in-frame clones only, minus some. The repertoire consists of under 250,000 clones, with approximately 91% occurring once and the leading ten covering 2.7%. The CDR3 extends over 14 amino acids. V dropped 7 bases and J dropped 0 bases, with 10 bases sitting between them. CDR1 and CDR2 (germline): LNHDA, SQIVND (reference sequence). This TCR derives from a woman in her sixties with acute or convalescent COVID-19. The chain uses TRBV19 and TRBJ1-5; possibly TRBD1 for D (5 bases). What was sequenced was peripheral blood. The CDR3 sequence: CASTWGGSNQPQHF. The CDR3 DNA sequence: TGTGCCAGTACATGGGGGGGTAGCAATCAGCCCCAGCATTTT.